This T cell receptor beta chain derives from a study of blood T cell repertoires in COVID-19. TCRdb's copy holds only in-frame clones and misses some; the assay was immunoSEQ multiplex PCR. The sample has around 400,000 clones, about 89% seen once. V was pared by 4 bases and J by 8 bases, with 17 bases between. The CDR3 extends over 15 amino acids. CDR1 is KGHDR, CDR2 SFDVKD, per germline. The V gene is TRBV24-1, the J gene TRBJ2-1; D gene ambiguous. The source material was PBMCs or T cells enriched from blood (not recorded which). This receptor was obtained from a woman aged 40 to 50 who had been exposed to COVID-19. CDR3 region: CATSDRIIASDEQFF. The CDR3 DNA sequence: TGTGCCACCAGTGACCGAATTATAGCTTCCGATGAGCAGTTCTTC.